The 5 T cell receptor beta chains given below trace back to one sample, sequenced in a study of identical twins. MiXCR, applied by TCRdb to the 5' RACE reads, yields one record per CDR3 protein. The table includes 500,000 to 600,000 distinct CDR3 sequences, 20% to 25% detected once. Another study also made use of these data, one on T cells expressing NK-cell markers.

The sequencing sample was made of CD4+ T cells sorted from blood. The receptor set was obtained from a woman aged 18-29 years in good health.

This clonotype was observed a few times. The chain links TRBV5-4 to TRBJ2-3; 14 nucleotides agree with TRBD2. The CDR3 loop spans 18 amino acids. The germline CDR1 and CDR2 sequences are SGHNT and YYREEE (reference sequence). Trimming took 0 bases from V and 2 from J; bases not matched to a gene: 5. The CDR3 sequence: CASSLGTSGGLSTDTQYF. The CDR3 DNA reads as TGTGCCAGCAGCTTGGGGACTAGCGGGGGGCTTTCCACAGATACGCAGTATTTT.

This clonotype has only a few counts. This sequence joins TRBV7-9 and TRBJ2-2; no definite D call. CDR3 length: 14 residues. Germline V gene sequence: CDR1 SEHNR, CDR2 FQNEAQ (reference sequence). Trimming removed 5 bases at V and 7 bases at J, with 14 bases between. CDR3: CASSPDGVNGELFF. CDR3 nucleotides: TGTGCCAGCAGCCCGGACGGCGTTAACGGGGAGCTGTTTTTT.

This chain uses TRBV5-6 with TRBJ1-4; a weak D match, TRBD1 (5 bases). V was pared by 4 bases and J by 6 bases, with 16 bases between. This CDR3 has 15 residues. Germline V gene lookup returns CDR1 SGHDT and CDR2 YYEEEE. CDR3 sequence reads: CASSAPGVWDEKLFF. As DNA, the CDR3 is TGTGCCAGCAGCGCCCCGGGGGTATGGGATGAAAAACTGTTTTTT.

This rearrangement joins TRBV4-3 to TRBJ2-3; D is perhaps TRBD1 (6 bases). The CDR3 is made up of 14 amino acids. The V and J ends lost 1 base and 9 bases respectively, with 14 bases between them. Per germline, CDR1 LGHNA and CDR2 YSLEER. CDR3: CASSQVDTGSTQYF. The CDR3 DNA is TGCGCCAGCAGCCAAGTGGATACAGGGTCGACGCAGTATTTT.

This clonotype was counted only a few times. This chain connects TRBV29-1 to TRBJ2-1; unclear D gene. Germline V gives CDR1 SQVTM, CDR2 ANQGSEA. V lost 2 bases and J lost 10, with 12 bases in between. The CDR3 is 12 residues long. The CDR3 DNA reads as TGCAGCGTTGAAAGGGCGGTCGGGGAGCAGTTCTTC. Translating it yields CSVERAVGEQFF.